This is a list of T cell receptor beta chains from one sample in a study of blood T cell repertoires in COVID-19. The table came from immunoSEQ multiplex PCR; TCRdb's copy has only in-frame clones and leaves some out. This repertoire shows some 240,000 clones, 82% found once; its top ten account for approximately 5.2%. Specimen: peripheral blood. The receptor set was obtained from a woman in her seventies with COVID-19, enrolled during active disease. CDR3s include the opening cysteine and the closing phenylalanine or tryptophan. A D gene is named only where the DNA matches it firmly. Clone sizes are given selectively: once, few, many, or a class where the clone is expanded.

TRBV7-2,TRBD2,TRBJ2-1,15,NA,TGTGCCAGCAGCTCCGGGACTAGCGGGAGGGATGAGCAGTTCTTC,CASSSGTSGRDEQFF
TRBV12-3/TRBV12-4,TRBD1,TRBJ2-4,13,NA,TGTGCCAGCAGACCGACAGGGGGCGACATTCAGTACTTC,CASRPTGGDIQYF
TRBV19,TRBD2,TRBJ2-7,14,few,TGTGCCAGTAGTGCAAGCGGGAGTGGCTACGAGCAGTACTTC,CASSASGSGYEQYF
TRBV19,NA,TRBJ2-7,14,NA,TGTGCCAGTAGTATAGATGTTGAGGGCTACGAGCAGTACTTC,CASSIDVEGYEQYF
TRBV19,NA,TRBJ1-5,14,once,TGTGCCAGTAGAACAGGGAAGGGCAATCAGCCCCAGCATTTT,CASRTGKGNQPQHF
TRBV19,TRBD2,TRBJ2-3,14,few,TGTGCCAGTAGTATGCGGGGGAGTAGAGATACGCAGTATTTT,CASSMRGSRDTQYF
TRBV18,NA,TRBJ2-5,13,NA,TGTGCCAGCTCACCAGACTTGCAAGAGACCCAGTACTTC,CASSPDLQETQYF
TRBV4-1,TRBD1,TRBJ2-7,18,once,TGCGCCAGCAGCCAAAATCTTCAATCCGGGACAGCTATATACGAGCAGTACTTC,CASSQNLQSGTAIYEQYF
TRBV28,TRBD1,TRBJ1-4,17,many,TGTGCCAGCAGTTCCCCCGGTGGGACAGGGGCGCTCGGAAAACTGTTTTTT,CASSSPGGTGALGKLFF
TRBV12-3/TRBV12-4,NA,TRBJ2-7,12,NA,TGTGCCAGCAGTTTCGTCCGCTACGAGCAGTACTTC,CASSFVRYEQYF
TRBV9,TRBD1,TRBJ2-6,17,NA,TGTGCCAGCAGCACTCGACAGGGTAACACTGGGGCCAACGTCCTGACTTTC,CASSTRQGNTGANVLTF
TRBV7-3,NA,TRBJ2-1,15,NA,TGTGCCAGCAGCTTAGTTAGCGGCTCCTACAATGAGCAGTTCTTC,CASSLVSGSYNEQFF
TRBV27,NA,TRBJ1-2,13,NA,TGTGCCAGCAGTTGGCAGGGCAGCTATGGCTACACCTTC,CASSWQGSYGYTF
TRBV9,TRBD1,TRBJ2-7,13,NA,TGTGCCAGCGGAGGGGACAGGCAATACGAGCAGTACTTC,CASGGDRQYEQYF
TRBV4-3,NA,TRBJ2-1,15,NA,TGCGCCAGCAGCCAAGAACTAGCATCCTACAATGAGCAGTTCTTC,CASSQELASYNEQFF
TRBV28,NA,TRBJ2-4,15,NA,TGTGCCAGCTCAGGAATAGGGGTAGCCAAAAACATTCAGTACTTC,CASSGIGVAKNIQYF
TRBV21-1,NA,TRBJ1-6,14,NA,TGTGCCAGCAGCAAAAGGCAGGGGAATTCACCCCTCCACTTT,CASSKRQGNSPLHF
TRBV2,TRBD1,TRBJ1-4,15,NA,TGTGCCAGCAGCGAGCGGACAGGAGTTAATGAAAAACTGTTTTTT,CASSERTGVNEKLFF
TRBV20-1,NA,TRBJ1-5,11,NA,TGCGGGGGCGGCACAGTTCAGCCCCAGCATTTT,CGGGTVQPQHF
TRBV11-3,NA,TRBJ2-1,13,NA,TGTGCCAGCAGCTCGTCTAGCGTAGCCGAGCAGTTCTTC,CASSSSSVAEQFF
TRBV6-5,NA,TRBJ1-2,14,NA,TGTGCCAGCAGTCCGATCAGGGTTAACTATGGCTACACCTTC,CASSPIRVNYGYTF
TRBV6-6,TRBD2,TRBJ2-1,16,NA,TGTGCCAGCAGTGGGCAGGGACTAGCGGTGTACAATGAGCAGTTCTTC,CASSGQGLAVYNEQFF
TRBV28,NA,TRBJ1-1,15,NA,TGTGCCAGCAGTTCACCGACAGTTCGGTCCACTGAAGCTTTCTTT,CASSSPTVRSTEAFF
TRBV3-1/TRBV3-2,NA,TRBJ1-2,14,NA,TGTGCCAGCAGCCGAGAAGGCACAGACTATGGCTACACCTTC,CASSREGTDYGYTF
TRBV5-4,NA,TRBJ2-3,13,NA,TGTGCCAGCGGCCAGGGAAGCACAGATACGCAGTATTTT,CASGQGSTDTQYF
TRBV19,TRBD2,TRBJ2-7,16,NA,TGTGCCAGTGGGGTTTACCTCCGGGAGGCCGGGTACGAGCAGTACTTC,CASGVYLREAGYEQYF
TRBV5-1,NA,TRBJ2-7,11,NA,TGCGCCAGCAGAGTCGGGGTAGAGCAGTACTTC,CASRVGVEQYF
TRBV7-2,NA,TRBJ1-6,15,NA,TGTGCCAGCAGCTTAGCTTGGCAGGGTAATTCACCCCTCCACTTT,CASSLAWQGNSPLHF
TRBV10-3,TRBD1,TRBJ2-7,14,NA,TGTGCCACCCACCGGGACAGGAGCTCCTACGAGCAGTACTTC,CATHRDRSSYEQYF
TRBV7-9,TRBD1,TRBJ2-1,13,few,TGTGCCAGCAGCTTAGGACAGGGCCATGAGCAGTTCTTC,CASSLGQGHEQFF
TRBV27,TRBD2,TRBJ2-7,15,few,TGTGCCAGCAGTTTATCCCCGAGGGAGGGCTACGAGCAGTACTTC,CASSLSPREGYEQYF
TRBV19,TRBD2,TRBJ2-3,14,NA,TGTGCCAGTGAGGGAGGGGCCCTCACAGATACGCAGTATTTT,CASEGGALTDTQYF
TRBV7-2,TRBD2,TRBJ2-7,18,NA,TGTGCCAGCAGCCTGACCGGGACTAGCGGGATACCCCCCTACGAGCAGTACTTC,CASSLTGTSGIPPYEQYF
TRBV7-9,TRBD2,TRBJ2-7,18,NA,TGTGCCAGCAGCCGGGGCACCGGGACTAGCGAAGCATACTACGAGCAGTACTTC,CASSRGTGTSEAYYEQYF
TRBV19,TRBD1,TRBJ1-1,15,NA,TGTGCCAGTAGTATCTCTACCTTTGGGACAGGCGAAGCTTTCTTT,CASSISTFGTGEAFF
TRBV19,NA,TRBJ1-5,13,NA,TGTGCCAGCACAGACAGAAATAATCAGCCCCAGCATTTT,CASTDRNNQPQHF
TRBV4-2,TRBD2,TRBJ2-7,16,NA,TGTGCCAGCAGCCAAAGGAACCTAGCGGGTTCCTACGAGCAGTACTTC,CASSQRNLAGSYEQYF
TRBV6-5,TRBD1,TRBJ1-1,13,NA,TGTGCCAGCAGCCGACCCGGGACAGGGAACGCTTTCTTT,CASSRPGTGNAFF
TRBV5-1,TRBD1,TRBJ1-6,15,once,TGCGCCAGCAGGAGGGACAGTTTCAGTAATTCACCCCTCCACTTT,CASRRDSFSNSPLHF
TRBV10-3,NA,TRBJ2-7,13,NA,TGTGCCATCAGTGAGGGGGCGGCGGGGGAGCAGTACTTC,CAISEGAAGEQYF
TRBV19,NA,TRBJ2-1,15,NA,TGTGCCAGTAGTAGGGGGGATTTACTAGGTGGTGAGCAGTTCTTC,CASSRGDLLGGEQFF
TRBV11-2,TRBD2,TRBJ2-7,14,NA,TGTGCCAGCAGCTTCGCTAGCGGGCCCTACGAGCAGTACTTC,CASSFASGPYEQYF
TRBV19,TRBD1,TRBJ1-1,16,NA,TGTGCCAGTAGTCCCAATCCGGGACAGGTTAAGGCTGAAGCTTTCTTT,CASSPNPGQVKAEAFF
TRBV19,TRBD1,TRBJ1-1,15,NA,TGTGCCAGTAGTACCCTCGGGACAGCGAACACTGAAGCTTTCTTT,CASSTLGTANTEAFF
TRBV29-1,NA,TRBJ1-5,11,NA,TGCAGCGTTGGGGGGGACCAGCCCCAGCATTTT,CSVGGDQPQHF
TRBV6-1,NA,TRBJ1-2,12,NA,TGTGCCAGCAGTGAATTCGACTATGGCTACACCTTC,CASSEFDYGYTF
TRBV7-2,NA,TRBJ2-7,14,NA,TGTGCCAGCAGCTTCTCGCGGGATACCTACGAGCAGTACTTC,CASSFSRDTYEQYF
TRBV7-8,NA,TRBJ2-6,17,few,TGTGCCAGCAGCTTAGTGCTCACAACCTCTGGGGCCAACGTCCTGACTTTC,CASSLVLTTSGANVLTF
TRBV5-1,NA,TRBJ2-1,12,few,TGCGCCAGCAGCTTCTCAGGCAATGAGCAGTTCTTC,CASSFSGNEQFF
TRBV28,NA,TRBJ1-5,16,NA,TGTGCCAGCAGTTTAGGGGGAGGGGTAATCAATCAGCCCCAGCATTTT,CASSLGGGVINQPQHF
TRBV19,NA,TRBJ2-7,14,NA,TGTGCCAGTAGTTCAACAGGGAATTCCTACGAGCAGTACTTC,CASSSTGNSYEQYF
TRBV4-3,TRBD2,TRBJ2-7,16,NA,TGCGCCAGCAGCCGGGGACTAGCGGGAGGCTCCTACGAGCAGTACTTC,CASSRGLAGGSYEQYF
TRBV30,NA,TRBJ2-2,12,NA,TGTGCCTGGACGAGTCGTCCCGGGGAGCTGTTTTTT,CAWTSRPGELFF
TRBV7-9,NA,TRBJ1-2,15,NA,TGTGCCAGCAGCTTTAGTGGCGCGGGGGGCTATGGCTACACCTTC,CASSFSGAGGYGYTF
TRBV2,NA,TRBJ1-4,15,NA,TGTGCCAGCAGTGGGACTGGTTTGGCTAATGAAAAACTGTTTTTT,CASSGTGLANEKLFF